This T cell receptor beta chain was found in a study of graft-versus-host responses after intestinal transplantation. Looking at the study overall: Multivisceral, liver-intestinal, or isolated intestinal grafts went to recipients. Anti-thymocyte globulin induction was given to all recipients, followed by tacrolimus and steroids for 2 to 3 years. Study-wide points: Across patients carrying graft-donor T cell macrochimerism, allografts held high graft-versus-host to host-versus-graft clonal ratios.

The CDR3 is 14 residues long. Germline V CDR1 and CDR2: SGHTA, FQGNSA. With 3 bases removed from V and 5 bases from J, the gap between germline ends came to 13 bases. Remarks on this clone: Its specificity is not known.

Using immunoSEQ multiplex PCR, the repertoire was profiled, and TCRdb retains in-frame clones only, with some absent. The data contain 45,000 to 60,000 clones, 85% to 95% of them seen just once; the ten biggest clones take up around 2.5%. The chain joins TRBV7-2 to TRBJ2-5; a possible D gene is TRBD1 (6 bases). The material was unstimulated CD4+ T cells sorted from spleen or lymph node cells, obtained before transplant. The TCR was taken from a human donor who was the organ donor for an intestinal transplant. CDR3 protein: CASSFSTGMETQYF. The DNA of the CDR3 is TGTGCCAGCAGCTTCAGCACAGGGATGGAGACCCAGTACTTC.